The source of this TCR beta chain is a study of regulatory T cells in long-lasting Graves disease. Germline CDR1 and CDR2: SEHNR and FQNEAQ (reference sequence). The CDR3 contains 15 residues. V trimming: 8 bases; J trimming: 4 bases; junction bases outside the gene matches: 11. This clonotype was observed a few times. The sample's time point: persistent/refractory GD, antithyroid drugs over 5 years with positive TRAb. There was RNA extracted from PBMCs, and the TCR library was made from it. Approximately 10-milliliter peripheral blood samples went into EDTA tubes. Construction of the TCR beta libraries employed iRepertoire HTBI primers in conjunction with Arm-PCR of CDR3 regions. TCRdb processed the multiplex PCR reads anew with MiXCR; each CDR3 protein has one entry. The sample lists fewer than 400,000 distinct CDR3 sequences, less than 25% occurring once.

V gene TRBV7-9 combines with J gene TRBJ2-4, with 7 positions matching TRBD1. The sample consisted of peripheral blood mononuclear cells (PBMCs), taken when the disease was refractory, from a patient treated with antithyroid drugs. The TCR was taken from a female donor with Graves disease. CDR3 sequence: CASGPSGTAKNIQYF. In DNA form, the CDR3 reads TGTGCCAGCGGCCCATCGGGGACAGCTAAAAACATTCAGTACTTC.